A single sample is the source of the 22 T cell receptor beta chains below, sequenced in a study of cytomegalovirus exposure and HLA in healthy donors. Some clones are missing from TCRdb's copy, which holds only in-frame ones; the method was immunoSEQ multiplex PCR. The table lists about 220,000 clones, around 80% of them singletons, with 11% to 15% in the top ten. The sequencing sample was made of PBMCs. The receptors stem from a woman between 25 and 40 years old in good health and CMV-seropositive.

This sequence joins TRBV11-1 and TRBJ2-7; no clear D gene. V shed 5 bases and J shed 2 bases, with 4 bases lying between them. The CDR3 is made up of 11 amino acids. The germline V gene has CDR1 SGHAT and CDR2 FQDESV (reference sequence). CDR3 bases: TGTGCCAGCAGCGTCGCCTACGAGCAGTACTTC. It yields the protein CASSVAYEQYF.

The gene calls are TRBV5-4 and TRBJ2-7; 10 bases are shared with TRBD2. The CDR3 runs to 14 residues. Per germline, CDR1 SGHNT and CDR2 YYREEE (reference sequence). The trim removed 3 bases at V and 5 bases at J, leaving 5 bases unmatched. CDR3 bases: TGTGCCAGCAGCTGGGGACTAGCGTTAAACGAGCAGTACTTC. Its protein product is CASSWGLALNEQYF.

The table lists this clone with a few counts. The chain joins TRBV5-6 to TRBJ1-1, with D unresolved. V was cut by 0 bases and J by 11 bases, with 11 bases left in between. The length of the CDR3 is 12 residues. From germline, CDR1 is SGHDT and CDR2 YYEEEE. CDR3 nucleotides: TGTGCCAGCAGCTTGGAAACAGCACGGGCTTTCTTT. Its protein product is CASSLETARAFF.

The chain recombines TRBV11-2 with TRBJ1-2; D is perhaps TRBD1 (6 bases). The CDR3 has 18 residues. From germline, CDR1 is SGHAT and CDR2 FQNNGV. The V end lost 3 bases, the J end lost 0 bases, and 20 bases lay between the germline ends. CDR3 loop: CASSLRTAGNIANYGYTF. As DNA, the CDR3 is TGTGCCAGCAGCTTGAGGACAGCTGGTAATATAGCTAACTATGGCTACACCTTC.

This clone turned up a few times. The chain is built from TRBV4-3 and TRBJ2-7, with TRBD2 identical over 9 bases. V gave up 1 base and J gave up 2 bases; unmatched junction bases: 3. CDR1 and CDR2 from the germline V gene are LGHNA and YSLEER. The CDR3 runs to 15 residues. CDR3 DNA: TGCGCCAGCAGCCAAGGTTCTAGCGGGACCTACGAGCAGTACTTC. Its protein product is CASSQGSSGTYEQYF.

This sequence joins TRBV4-1 and TRBJ1-4; D may be TRBD1 (5 bases). The CDR3 spans 15 residues. From germline, CDR1 is MGHRA and CDR2 YSYEKL. The V and J ends lost 0 bases and 5 bases respectively, with 10 bases between them. The chain's CDR3 is CASSQDRQRNEKLFF. The CDR3 DNA reads as TGCGCCAGCAGCCAAGATCGACAGCGAAATGAAAAACTGTTTTTT.

CDR3 in DNA: TGTGCCAGCAGCGGTAGAGGAACGGGACAGAACTATGGCTACACCTTC. This encodes CASSGRGTGQNYGYTF. The chain uses TRBV9 and TRBJ1-2; TRBD1 agrees at 7 bases. The CDR3 length is 16 residues. CDR1 and CDR2 from the germline V gene are SGDLS and YYNGEE. V shed 3 bases and J 2 bases; nucleotides not matched to a gene: 10.

This sequence joins TRBV15 and TRBJ1-1; 7 bases align to TRBD1. The ends lost 1 base at V and 2 bases at J; junction bases unmatched: 4. CDR1 is LNHNV and CDR2 is YYDKDF in the germline V gene (reference sequence). The length of the CDR3 is 15 residues. The chain's CDR3 is CATSRGGQANTEAFF. The CDR3 bases are TGTGCCACCAGCAGAGGTGGACAGGCCAACACTGAAGCTTTCTTT.

The J gene is TRBJ2-3, the V gene TRBV4-3, with D maybe TRBD2 (6 bases). Between the trimmed V and J ends, which lost 0 bases and 6 bases, there was a span of 16 bases. CDR1 and CDR2 (germline): LGHNA, YSLEER. The CDR3 consists of 16 residues. The CDR3 bases are TGCGCCAGCAGCCAAGAACCCGGGGCGGGGAGTGATACGCAGTATTTT. Translating it yields CASSQEPGAGSDTQYF.

The CDR3 protein is CASSQWVFSGDYGYTF. The CDR3 DNA sequence: TGCGCCAGCAGCCAATGGGTCTTTTCAGGGGACTATGGCTACACCTTC. This sequence joins TRBV4-3 and TRBJ1-2, with D maybe TRBD1 (6 bases). This CDR3 has 16 amino acids. V was clipped by 2 bases and J by 3 bases, with 16 bases between them. From germline, CDR1 is LGHNA and CDR2 YSLEER.

V and J are TRBV9 and TRBJ2-5; TRBD1 matches 9 bases. The CDR3 length is 16 residues. V lost 0 bases to trimming and J lost 2 bases; unmatched junction nucleotides: 5. Germline V CDR1 and CDR2: SGDLS, YYNGEE. This chain's CDR3 is CASSVGRTGVQETQYF. The CDR3 DNA follows: TGTGCCAGCAGCGTAGGCCGGACAGGGGTTCAAGAGACCCAGTACTTC.

This chain connects TRBV4-3 to TRBJ1-1; no clear D. Germline V gene data show CDR1 as LGHNA and CDR2 as YSLEER. The CDR3 covers 13 residues. V lost 4 bases and J lost 5, with 11 bases in between. The CDR3 DNA follows: TGCGCCAGCAGCCCTCAGAGAGGGACTGAAGCTTTCTTT. Encoded protein: CASSPQRGTEAFF.

This sequence joins TRBV27 and TRBJ1-2; no firm D call. With 4 bases removed from V and 3 bases from J, the gap between germline ends came to 9 bases. The germline CDR1 and CDR2 sequences are MNHEY and SMNVEV (reference sequence). The CDR3 length is 13 residues. CDR3 nucleotide sequence: TGTGCCAGCAGTTCCGACCGTTACTATGGCTACACCTTC. Translation: CASSSDRYYGYTF.

The rearrangement joins TRBV2 to TRBJ1-3, with D perhaps TRBD1 (5 bases). The germline V gene encodes CDR1 SNHLY and CDR2 FYNNEI. CDR3 size: 13 residues. The ends were cut back, 4 bases at V and 6 bases at J, with 10 bases in the middle. Here the CDR3 DNA reads TGTGCCAGCAGTGGGGACGGGCAAAACACCATATATTTT. Its protein is CASSGDGQNTIYF.

This clone showed up just a few times. The CDR3 region has the DNA TGTGCCAGCACAACAGCCTATGGCTACACCTTC. Protein: CASTTAYGYTF. The chain couples TRBV2 to TRBJ1-2; D is undetermined. The CDR3 has 11 residues. Germline CDR1 and CDR2: SNHLY and FYNNEI. V was shortened by 7 bases and J by 4 bases, with 7 bases between the two germline ends.

This clone appeared many times. V is TRBV11-2 and J is TRBJ1-2; no definite D call. V shed 0 bases and J shed 4 bases, with 6 bases lying between them. The V gene's germline CDR1 is SGHAT and CDR2 FQNNGV. The CDR3 spans 13 residues. The CDR3 DNA is TGTGCCAGCAGCTTAGACGGCAGCTATGGCTACACCTTC. Translated, it gives CASSLDGSYGYTF.

The chain combines TRBV7-9 with TRBJ1-2; no firm D call. Germline V gene sequence: CDR1 SEHNR, CDR2 FQNEAQ (reference sequence). This CDR3 is 16 amino acids long. Between the trimmed V and J ends, which lost 7 bases and 4 bases, there was a span of 22 bases. The CDR3, as DNA: TGTGCCAGCACCTCGCCACGGTCGGCAAGGCGCTATGGCTACACCTTC. It specifies CASTSPRSARRYGYTF.

The rearrangement joins TRBV14 to TRBJ2-3; 7 bases line up with TRBD2. The V and J ends lost 1 base and 2 bases, in that order; junction bases with no gene match: 6. The CDR3 consists of 16 residues. Germline V gives CDR1 SGHDN, CDR2 FVKESK. The CDR3, as DNA: TGTGCCAGCAGCCAAGTAGGCGGGAGTTACACAGATACGCAGTATTTT. This encodes CASSQVGGSYTDTQYF.

CDR3 sequence reads: CASSFSPGLNYNEQFF. DNA of the CDR3: TGTGCCAGCAGCTTCTCCCCGGGACTCAACTACAATGAGCAGTTCTTC. The chain employs TRBV13 and TRBJ2-1, with TRBD2 as a possible D gene (6 bases). The CDR3 is 16 residues long. Per germline, CDR1 PRHDT and CDR2 FYEKMQ (reference sequence). Trimming cost V 3 bases and J 3 bases, with 15 bases left between them. Variable domain in full (rest from reference TRBV13 and TRBJ2-1): AAGVIQSPRHLIKEKRETATLKCYPIPRHDTVYWYQQGPGQDPQFLISFYEKMQSDKGSIPDRFSAQQFSDYHSELNMSSLELGDSALYFCASSFSPGLNYNEQFFGPGTRLTVL.

V is TRBV28 and J is TRBJ2-3, with unresolved D. The CDR3 contains 13 residues. V was cut by 6 bases and J by 2 bases, with 9 bases left in between. CDR1 MDHEN and CDR2 SYDVKM come from the germline V gene. CDR3 coding DNA: TGTGCCAGCAGCCCGGCACTCACAGATACGCAGTATTTT. As protein: CASSPALTDTQYF. Based on the CDR3 plus reference TRBV28 and TRBJ2-3, the full variable domain is DVKVTQSSRYLVKRTGEKVFLECVQDMDHENMFWYRQDPGLGLRLIYFSYDVKMKEKGDIPEGYSVSREKKERFSLILESASTNQTSMYLCASSPALTDTQYFGPGTRLTVL.

This clone was counted between two and nine times. The V and J genes are TRBV5-1 and TRBJ2-5; D is uncertain. Trimming removed 4 bases at V and 1 base at J, with 5 bases between. Germline V gene lookup returns CDR1 SGHRS and CDR2 YFSETQ. The CDR3 is 12 residues long. The CDR3 loop is CASSTPQETQYF. The CDR3 DNA reads as TGCGCCAGCAGCACACCCCAAGAGACCCAGTACTTC.

The chain employs TRBV5-1 and TRBJ2-1, with 8 nucleotides matching TRBD2. CDR1 and CDR2 (germline): SGHRS, YFSETQ. The CDR3 has 17 residues. Germline trimming cut 0 bases from V and 3 bases from J; bases unmatched to any gene: 8. This CDR3 reads CASSLVLSGSIYNEQFF. Written as DNA, the CDR3 is TGCGCCAGCAGCTTGGTGCTAAGCGGGAGTATCTACAATGAGCAGTTCTTC.